This T cell receptor beta chain appears in the sequencing data of a study of cytomegalovirus exposure and HLA in healthy donors. Study in general: Clustering assigned 70% to 90% of the approximately 390 genotyped donors to the Caucasian-associated ancestry cluster. Study outcomes and limitations: Previous analysis showed most TCR beta V segments were productive about 87% or about 30% of the time. Owing to their indistinguishability, certain V segments, notably TRBV6-2 and TRBV6-3, were excluded.

For this clone: Antigen specificity is unknown.

Looked up from germline, CDR1 is SGHRS and CDR2 is YFSETQ. There are 12 residues in the CDR3. Healthy people donating bone marrow made up the donors. PCR employed 60 Vbeta and 13 Jbeta primers. TCRdb keeps only in-frame clones here, not all; method: immunoSEQ multiplex PCR. The sample shows some 180,000 clones, 70% to 80% of them seen only once. The clonotype was recovered from a male donor in good health and CMV-seronegative. This sequence joins TRBV5-1 and TRBJ2-5; D unresolved. The DNA end favors TRBJ2-7, so the J call may be wrong. Sequenced material: PBMCs. The CDR3 coding sequence is TGCGCCAGCAGCTTGGCCTTTAACGAGCAGTACTTC. Translated, it gives CASSLAFNEQYF.